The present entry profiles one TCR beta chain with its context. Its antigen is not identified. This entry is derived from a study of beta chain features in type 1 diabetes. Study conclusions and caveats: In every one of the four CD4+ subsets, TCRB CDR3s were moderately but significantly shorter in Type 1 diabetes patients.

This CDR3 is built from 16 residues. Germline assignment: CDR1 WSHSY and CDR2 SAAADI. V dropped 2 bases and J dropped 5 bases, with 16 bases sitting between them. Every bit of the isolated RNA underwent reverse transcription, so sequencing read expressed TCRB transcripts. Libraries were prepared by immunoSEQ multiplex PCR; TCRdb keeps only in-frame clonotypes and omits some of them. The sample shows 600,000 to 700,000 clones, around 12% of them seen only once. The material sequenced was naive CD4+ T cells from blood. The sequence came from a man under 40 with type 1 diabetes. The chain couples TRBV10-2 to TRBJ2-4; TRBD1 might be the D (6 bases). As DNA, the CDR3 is TGCGCCAGCAGTGAGATGTTACGGACAGCAGAAAACATTCAGTACTTC. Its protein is CASSEMLRTAENIQYF.